This passage covers 20 T cell receptor beta chains from one sample sequenced in a study of T cell clonality in common variable immunodeficiency. Overall study findings and caveats: Common variable immunodeficiency TCR beta sequences reportedly had fewer deletions and N-nucleotide insertions.

The repertoire was sequenced with immunoSEQ multiplex PCR; TCRdb's copy has only in-frame clones and lacks some. This sample includes approximately 8,300 clones with no singletons; its ten biggest clones take up around 4.2%. Antigen specificity for these receptors is unknown. The sample taken for sequencing was peripheral blood mononuclear cells. These receptors all come from a human donor with common variable immunodeficiency.

By share, this clone counts as medium-sized (0.01 to 0.1%). Read coverage stops 3 residues before the CDR3 terminus; the germline J gene supplies the remainder. The chain has TRBV19 and TRBJ2-1, with TRBD1 as a possible D gene (5 bases). V gave up 6 bases and J gave up 9 bases, with 15 bases separating them. This CDR3 spans 13 amino acids. CDR1 is LNHDA and CDR2 is SQIVND in the germline V gene (reference sequence). CDR3 DNA, as far as it was read: TGTGCCAGTAGAGAAAGGGGTGCAGGTGAG. Its protein is CASRERGAGE. The whole CDR3 protein is CASRERGAGEQFF.

By share, this clone counts as medium-sized (0.01 to 0.1%). The CDR3 end falls 3 residues outside the read, so it is completed with the germline J gene. The chain uses TRBV7-6 and TRBJ2-7; D unresolved. Germline loops: CDR1 SGHVS, CDR2 FNYEAQ. CDR3 size: 12 residues. V lost 8 bases to trimming and J lost 3 bases, with 11 bases between them. CDR3 amino acids: CASRGKGYEQYF. Incomplete CDR3 DNA: TGTGCCAGCCGAGGCAAGGGCTACGAG.

At least ten counts were recorded for this clone. At one of its ends the junction is not consistent with the germline gene, which may arise from a read error. Read data end 3 residues before the CDR3 end; the end is taken from the germline J gene. This rearrangement joins TRBV5-1 to TRBJ1-1, with D perhaps matching TRBD1 (6 bases). Germline V gene lookup returns CDR1 SGHRS and CDR2 YFSETQ. The CDR3 has 15 residues. The CDR3 loop is CASRLAGPGVAEAFF. The DNA read from the CDR3 is TGCGCCAGCAGATTGGCGGGGCCAGGGGTTGCTGAA.

A word on this clone: The sequence runs out 3 residues before the end of the CDR3; the remainder is reconstructed from the germline J gene. This rearrangement joins TRBV5-8 to TRBJ1-4, with 9 bases lining up with TRBD1. CDR1 and CDR2 (germline): SGHTS, YDEGEE. After removal of 4 bases from V and 8 bases from J, the junction contained 9 bases not matched to a gene. The CDR3 runs 15 residues. CDR3 DNA (partial): TGTGCCAGCAGCCCCTACGGGACAGGGTTGGAAAAA. Translating gives CASSPYGTGLEK. The whole CDR3 is CASSPYGTGLEKLFF.

This clone has ten or more counts. Read sequence stops 3 residues before the CDR3 end, and the germline J gene provides the missing end. The gene calls are TRBV20-1 and TRBJ2-2, with a weak D call TRBD1 (6 bases). This CDR3 contains 15 residues. The ends were cut back, 0 bases at V and 5 bases at J, with 13 bases in the middle. Germline-derived CDR1 and CDR2 are DFQATT and SNEGSKA (reference sequence). The CDR3 protein is CSARDIQGGTGELFF. CDR3 bases read: TGCAGTGCTAGAGATATACAGGGCGGGACCGGGGAG.

This clone is medium-sized. CDR3 bases read: TGCAGTGCTCCGACAGGGCGTGGGGCCAACGTC. As protein: CSAPTGRGANV. The CDR3 reads in full as CSAPTGRGANVLTF. The rearrangement links TRBV20-1 to TRBJ2-6; 7 bases are a match to TRBD1. The read ends 3 residues early relative to the CDR3; the germline J gene fills the gap. CDR1 is DFQATT, CDR2 SNEGSKA, per germline (reference sequence). This CDR3 contains 14 residues. Germline trimming cut 5 bases from V and 3 bases from J; bases unmatched to any gene: 4.

This clone was seen at least ten times. The CDR3 extends 3 residues past the end of the read, so its final part is completed from the germline J gene. J is TRBJ1-1 and V is TRBV19, with 10 bases fitting TRBD1. V shed 5 bases and J 4 bases; nucleotides not matched to a gene: 4. This CDR3 is built from 14 residues. The germline V gene encodes CDR1 LNHDA and CDR2 SQIVND (reference sequence). The covered CDR3 bases are TGTGCCAGTAGTGACAGGGGGCCGGTCACTGAA. It translates to CASSDRGPVTE. The CDR3 in full is CASSDRGPVTEAFF.

Points on this clone: Coverage ceases 3 residues before the CDR3 finishes, and the germline J gene fills in the end. The chain joins TRBV5-1 to TRBJ2-1; 10 bases are a match to TRBD1. This CDR3 spans 16 amino acids. With V trimmed by 0 bases and J by 2 bases, 2 bases remained unmatched. Looked up from germline, CDR1 is SGHRS and CDR2 is YFSETQ. The chain's CDR3 is CASSLAGTGAYNEQFF. The sequenced part of the CDR3 DNA is TGCGCCAGCAGCTTGGCCGGGACAGGGGCCTACAATGAG.

This clone occurred many times. The CDR3 end is not reached by the read, which stops 3 residues before it; the germline J gene fills it in. The V call is TRBV4-1, the J call TRBJ1-5; 11 bases match TRBD1. The CDR3 loop spans 17 amino acids. The J segment lost 3 bases and the V segment lost 3 bases, leaving 7 bases of the junction unmatched. Germline CDR1 reads MGHRA; CDR2 reads YSYEKL. The CDR3 bases that were read are TGCGCCAGCAGCCACGGACAGGGGGCGACGGTCAATCAGCCC. Translating it yields CASSHGQGATVNQP. In full, the CDR3 is CASSHGQGATVNQPQHF.

This clone was counted ten times or more. The sequenced fragment ends 3 residues before the CDR3 boundary, so the rest is inferred from the germline J gene. The chain joins TRBV6-1 to TRBJ1-2; 8 bases line up with TRBD1. Trimming cost V 1 base and J 4 bases; bases outside gene matches: 2. The CDR3 length is 14 residues. Germline V gene data show CDR1 as MNHNS and CDR2 as SASEGT. The CDR3 sequence is CASSEGTGLYGYTF. The sequenced CDR3 bases are TGTGCCAGCAGTGAAGGGACAGGGCTCTATGGC.

As concerns this clone: The read ends 3 residues early relative to the CDR3; the germline J gene fills the gap. The rearrangement uses TRBV7-9 and TRBJ2-1; D remains ambiguous. Germline V gene sequence: CDR1 SEHNR, CDR2 FQNEAQ (reference sequence). Trimming pared 0 bases from V and 6 bases from J, leaving 6 bases between. The CDR3 length is 13 residues. The CDR3 here is CASSLAGGNEQFF. The sequenced part of the CDR3 DNA is TGTGCCAGCAGCTTAGCAGGTGGCAATGAG.

This clone showed up many times. The read finishes 3 residues shy of the CDR3 end, and the germline J gene is used to complete it. The V and J genes are TRBV7-8 and TRBJ1-2, with 7 positions matching TRBD1. Germline lookup yields CDR1 SGHVS and CDR2 FQNEAQ. After removal of 1 base from V and 3 bases from J, the junction contained 8 bases not matched to a gene. This CDR3 spans 16 amino acids. The CDR3 is CASSLEVEGGHYGYTF. Partial CDR3 DNA: TGTGCCAGCAGCTTAGAGGTCGAAGGGGGCCACTATGGC. Variable domain in full (rest from reference TRBV7-8 and TRBJ1-2): GAGVSQSPRYKVAKRGQDVALRCDPISGHVSLFWYQQALGQGPEFLTYFQNEAQLDKSGLPSDRFFAERPEGSVSTLKIQRTQQEDSAVYLCASSLEVEGGHYGYTFGSGTRLTVV.

In its sample, this clone was seen many times. The sequenced fragment ends 3 residues before the CDR3 boundary, so the rest is inferred from the germline J gene. The chain couples TRBV5-1 to TRBJ2-5, with TRBD1 matching over 7 bases. The ends lost 0 bases at V and 1 base at J; junction bases unmatched: 3. CDR3 size: 15 residues. Germline loops: CDR1 SGHRS, CDR2 YFSETQ. Here the CDR3 reads CASSLGQGVQETQYF. CDR3 bases read: TGCGCCAGCAGCTTGGGACAGGGTGTCCAAGAGACC.

This clone is termed medium-sized. The CDR3 end is not reached by the read, which stops 3 residues before it; the germline J gene fills it in. The J gene is TRBJ1-6, the V gene TRBV28; the D is unclear. Germline values: CDR1 MDHEN, CDR2 SYDVKM. The CDR3 loop spans 13 amino acids. Trimming pared 6 bases from V and 5 bases from J, leaving 8 bases between. This CDR3 is CASSPRHNSPLHF. The CDR3 DNA, read in part, is TGTGCCAGCAGCCCCAGGCATAATTCACCC. Supplemented by reference TRBV28 and TRBJ1-6, the full variable domain reads DVKVTQSSRYLVKRTGEKVFLECVQDMDHENMFWYRQDPGLGLRLIYFSYDVKMKEKGDIPEGYSVSREKKERFSLILESASTNQTSMYLCASSPRHNSPLHFGNGTRLTVT.

The table lists this clone with a few counts. Its ends do not fully match the called genes, so a read error is possible. CDR3 sequence: CASSSGDDVKTIQYF. Incomplete CDR3 DNA: TGCGCCAGCAGCTCCGGGGATGATGTCAAAACCATT. The chain recombines TRBV5-1 with TRBJ2-4; maybe TRBD2 (5 bases). The read ends 3 residues early relative to the CDR3; the germline J gene fills the gap. CDR3 length: 15 residues. Germline values: CDR1 SGHRS, CDR2 YFSETQ.

This clone occurred many times. The sequence runs out 3 residues before the end of the CDR3; the remainder is reconstructed from the germline J gene. The gene calls are TRBV20-1 and TRBJ1-4; unclear D gene. Trimming stripped 0 bases from V and 0 bases from J, with 8 bases between. Per the germline V gene, CDR1 is DFQATT and CDR2 is SNEGSKA (reference sequence). This CDR3 comprises 15 residues. The CDR3: CSARDWQATNEKLFF. Incomplete CDR3 DNA: TGCAGTGCTAGAGATTGGCAGGCAACTAATGAAAAA.

This clone was detected ten times or more. The read ends 3 residues shy of where the CDR3 ends; the end is completed using the germline J gene. This chain uses TRBV2 with TRBJ2-3, with 7 bases fitting TRBD1. CDR1 and CDR2 (germline): SNHLY, FYNNEI. After removal of 6 bases from V and 0 bases from J, the junction contained 9 bases not matched to a gene. The CDR3 spans 16 residues. CDR3 sequence: CASRRTGVTSTDTQYF. CDR3 bases read: TGTGCCAGCAGACGTACAGGGGTGACTAGCACAGATACG.

This clone has at least ten counts. Read sequence stops 3 residues before the CDR3 end, and the germline J gene provides the missing end. The chain uses TRBV2 and TRBJ1-6; the D is unclear. The CDR3 is 14 amino acids. V lost 6 bases and J lost 5, with 11 bases in between. The germline gives CDR1 SNHLY, CDR2 FYNNEI. The CDR3 reads CASSRTRDNSPLHF. The CDR3 bases that were read are TGTGCCAGCAGCCGAACCAGAGATAATTCACCC.

This clone was observed many times. The CDR3 goes on 3 residues after the read ends, and that part is filled in from the germline J gene. The rearrangement uses TRBV14 and TRBJ2-1, with TRBD1 as a possible D gene (5 bases). The CDR3 consists of 15 residues. The V gene lost 0 bases and the J gene lost 7 bases, with 13 bases spanning the gap. CDR1 SGHDN and CDR2 FVKESK come from the germline V gene. The part of the CDR3 DNA that was read is TGTGCCAGCAGCCAAGACAGGGTGATTTTGAATGAG. As protein: CASSQDRVILNE. The full CDR3 sequence reads CASSQDRVILNEQFF. Based on the CDR3 plus reference TRBV14 and TRBJ2-1, the full variable domain is EAGVTQFPSHSVIEKGQTVTLRCDPISGHDNLYWYRRVMGKEIKFLLHFVKESKQDESGMPNNRFLAERTGGTYSTLKVQPAELEDSGVYFCASSQDRVILNEQFFGPGTRLTVL.

This clone was found many times. The sequence runs out 3 residues before the end of the CDR3; the remainder is reconstructed from the germline J gene. The chain is built from TRBV28 and TRBJ1-1; TRBD1 might be the D (6 bases). From germline, CDR1 is MDHEN and CDR2 SYDVKM. The CDR3 consists of 14 residues. Trimming stripped 2 bases from V and 5 bases from J, with 12 bases between. The chain's CDR3 is CASSLLGGVTEAFF. The DNA read from the CDR3 is TGTGCCAGCAGTTTACTAGGGGGTGTGACTGAA. Full variable domain (rest looked up from reference TRBV28 and TRBJ1-1): DVKVTQSSRYLVKRTGEKVFLECVQDMDHENMFWYRQDPGLGLRLIYFSYDVKMKEKGDIPEGYSVSREKKERFSLILESASTNQTSMYLCASSLLGGVTEAFFGQGTRLTVV.